This passage covers 31 T cell receptor beta chains from one sample sequenced in a study of spatial heterogeneity in lung cancer. TCRdb reanalysed the 5' RACE reads using MiXCR and keeps one entry per CDR3 protein. The sample has about 50,000 distinct CDR3 sequences, 7.5% to 8% seen once. As for time point: sample taken at primary tumor resection. No cells were sorted before sequencing. The whole RNA sequenced was extracted from tumor, nontumor lung or frozen PBMC. The material was PBMCs, obtained at surgery. The source of these receptors is a female donor with early-stage non-small cell lung cancer.

This clonotype appeared a few times. This chain links TRBV11-2 with TRBJ2-3; TRBD2 matches at 14 bases. V dropped 1 base and J dropped 2; count of bases not matched to a gene: 2. In germline, CDR1 is SGHAT, CDR2 FQNNGV. This CDR3 comprises 17 residues. The CDR3 protein is CASSLGLAGGLTDTQYF. The CDR3 coding sequence is TGTGCCAGCAGCTTAGGACTAGCGGGGGGGCTCACAGATACGCAGTATTTT. The full variable domain, rest sourced from reference TRBV11-2 and TRBJ2-3, is EAGVAQSPRYKIIEKRQSVAFWCNPISGHATLYWYQQILGQGPKLLIQFQNNGVVDDSQLPKDRFSAERLKGVDSTLKIQPAKLEDSAVYLCASSLGLAGGLTDTQYFGPGTRLTVL.

This clonotype has at least ten counts. This rearrangement joins TRBV7-9 to TRBJ1-2; 9 positions agree with TRBD1. This CDR3 region has 15 residues. V shed 4 bases and J 5 bases; nucleotides not matched to a gene: 8. Germline CDR1 and CDR2: SEHNR and FQNEAQ (reference sequence). CDR3 nucleotides: TGTGCCAGCAGCTATGGGACTGGACAGGGGTATGGCTACACCTTC. Translated: CASSYGTGQGYGYTF.

In this sample, this clonotype turned up a few times. This chain links TRBV7-2 with TRBJ2-7, with 8 bases aligning to TRBD2. The CDR3 covers 16 residues. CDR1 and CDR2 (germline): SGHTA, FQGNSA. V lost 3 bases to trimming and J lost 1 base; unmatched junction nucleotides: 8. CDR3 region: CASSFGGGSASYEQYF. CDR3 coding DNA: TGTGCCAGCAGCTTTGGCGGGGGGTCCGCTTCCTACGAGCAGTACTTC.

This clonotype was observed a few times. The chain couples TRBV20-1 to TRBJ2-3; 9 nucleotides match TRBD1. The CDR3 runs 17 residues. From germline, CDR1 is DFQATT and CDR2 SNEGSKA (reference sequence). V was pared by 3 bases and J by 0 bases, with 10 bases of the junction left unmatched. The CDR3 bases are TGCAGTGCTAGGGGGACAGGGTACGGTTCTAGCACAGATACGCAGTATTTT. Encoded protein: CSARGTGYGSSTDTQYF.

This clonotype was counted ten times or more. V and J are TRBV7-2 and TRBJ2-1; 9 bases are shared with TRBD2. In germline, CDR1 is SGHTA, CDR2 FQGNSA. The V segment lost 10 bases and the J segment 0 bases; nucleotides outside the gene matches: 13. The CDR3 extends over 17 amino acids. CDR3: CATRRAGGTSSYNEQFF. The CDR3 nucleotides read TGTGCCACAAGGCGAGCGGGGGGCACCAGCTCCTACAATGAGCAGTTCTTC.

Only a few counts were recorded for this clonotype. The chain couples TRBV6-2 or TRBV6-3 to TRBJ2-5; possible D gene TRBD1, 5 bases. CDR3 length: 14 residues. With 6 bases removed from V and 5 bases from J, the gap between germline ends came to 16 bases. CDR1 and CDR2 from the germline V gene are MNHEY and SVGEGT. CDR3 DNA: TGTGCCAGCAGCTTTGACAGACATAGGGAGACCCAGTACTTC. This codes for CASSFDRHRETQYF.

This clonotype has at least ten counts. This sequence joins TRBV19 and TRBJ1-1; 8 bases match TRBD1. This CDR3 is built from 15 residues. Germline V gene lookup returns CDR1 LNHDA and CDR2 SQIVND (reference sequence). V lost 4 bases and J lost 1; bases outside the gene matches: 5. The CDR3 DNA reads TGTGCCAGTAGTACCGACAGGGGTGCGAACACTGAAGCTTTCTTT. This sequence encodes CASSTDRGANTEAFF.

This clonotype showed up many times. The chain recombines TRBV7-8 with TRBJ2-5; 10 bases match TRBD1. The CDR3 consists of 15 residues. The junction had 3 bases not matched to a gene; V was cut back by 3 bases and J by 2 bases. The germline CDR1 and CDR2 sequences are SGHVS and FQNEAQ. CDR3 in DNA: TGTGCCAGCAGCTTGCCGGGACAGGGGCAAGAGACCCAGTACTTC. Amino acid sequence: CASSLPGQGQETQYF.

This clonotype was seen at least ten times. The chain employs TRBV7-9 and TRBJ2-5; TRBD1 agrees at 8 bases. Germline CDR1 SEHNR, CDR2 FQNEAQ (reference sequence). The CDR3 covers 14 residues. J gave up 3 bases and V 6 bases, and 6 bases lay outside the gene matches. The CDR3 nucleotides read TGTGCCAGCAGGGGTCAGACAGGGGAAGAGACCCAGTACTTC. Amino acids: CASRGQTGEETQYF.

This clonotype was seen many times. The chain joins TRBV10-3 to TRBJ2-7, with D perhaps TRBD1 (6 bases). The CDR3 runs 14 residues. CDR1 is ENHRY, CDR2 SYGVKD, per germline. V lost 0 bases and J lost 3, with 9 bases in between. This CDR3 reads CAISESGAFYEQYF. Written as DNA, the CDR3 is TGTGCCATCAGTGAGTCGGGGGCATTCTACGAGCAGTACTTC.

The chain couples TRBV21-1 to TRBJ2-7. TRBV21-1 is noted as a pseudogene. The CDR3 contains 14 residues. This CDR3 is CASSKVVHRYEQYF. DNA of the CDR3: TGTGCCAGCAGCAAAGTCGTACACCGCTACGAGCAGTACTTC.

The chain has TRBV9 and TRBJ2-7; 9 bases line up with TRBD1. Germline values: CDR1 SGDLS, CDR2 YYNGEE. This CDR3 region has 14 residues. Trimming cost V 5 bases and J 1 base; bases outside gene matches: 4. Written as DNA, the CDR3 is TGTGCCAGCAGTGAGGGACAGGGATCCTACGAGCAGTACTTC. Protein: CASSEGQGSYEQYF.

The chain couples TRBV11-2 to TRBJ1-1, with D maybe TRBD1 (5 bases). Between the trimmed V and J ends, which lost 6 bases and 5 bases, there was a span of 25 bases. There are 17 residues in the CDR3. CDR1 and CDR2 (germline): SGHAT, FQNNGV. The CDR3 sequence is CASSIFSGRGTRTEAFF. CDR3 nucleotide sequence: TGTGCCAGCAGTATCTTCTCAGGTCGGGGCACTCGGACTGAAGCTTTCTTT.

This clonotype was found many times. The chain links TRBV11-3 to TRBJ2-3, with 7 bases matching TRBD2. The CDR3 totals 14 residues. Germline CDR1 is SGHNT and CDR2 is YENEEA. V was clipped by 0 bases and J by 4 bases; unmatched bases: 1. The chain's CDR3 is CASSLEAGSDTQYF. In DNA, the CDR3 is TGTGCCAGCAGCTTAGAAGCGGGGTCAGATACGCAGTATTTT.

The rearrangement joins TRBV19 to TRBJ1-1; D is unresolved. V lost 4 bases to trimming and J lost 4 bases, with 13 bases between them. This CDR3 has 14 amino acids. Germline V gene lookup returns CDR1 LNHDA and CDR2 SQIVND (reference sequence). The DNA of the CDR3 is TGTGCCAGTAGTAAGTTAGAGATTGTCACTGAAGCTTTCTTT. Amino acid sequence: CASSKLEIVTEAFF. Supplemented by reference TRBV19 and TRBJ1-1, the full variable domain reads DGGITQSPKYLFRKEGQNVTLSCEQNLNHDAMYWYRQDPGQGLRLIYYSQIVNDFQKGDIAEGYSVSREKKESFPLTVTSAQKNPTAFYLCASSKLEIVTEAFFGQGTRLTVV.

The V and J genes are TRBV10-3 and TRBJ2-3; the D gene is possibly TRBD1 (5 bases). The tail of the sequence fits TRBJ1-5 better, so the J call may be wrong. Germline V gene sequence: CDR1 ENHRY, CDR2 SYGVKD. The CDR3 is made up of 12 amino acids. For the CDR3, the DNA is TGTGCCACCCGGGGGGATGCAGATACGCAGCATTTT. Translated: CATRGDADTQHF.

The chain couples TRBV12-3 or TRBV12-4 to TRBJ1-5; TRBD1 might be the D (6 bases). The length of the CDR3 is 13 residues. The V and J ends lost 2 bases and 9 bases respectively, with 11 bases between them. CDR3 coding DNA: TGTGCCAGCAGTTTAAATCAGGGGTTGCCCCAGCATTTT. Its protein is CASSLNQGLPQHF.

The rearrangement uses TRBV5-1 and TRBJ1-1; TRBD1 is a possible D gene (5 bases). V was shortened by 0 bases and J by 1 base, with 7 bases between the two germline ends. Germline V gene sequence: CDR1 SGHRS, CDR2 YFSETQ. The CDR3 covers 14 residues. The CDR3 here is CASSLAGKNTEAFF. The DNA of the CDR3 is TGCGCCAGCAGCTTGGCAGGGAAGAACACTGAAGCTTTCTTT.

This clonotype was recorded many times. This sequence joins TRBV20-1 and TRBJ1-2; 8 bases agree with TRBD1. The V gene end was trimmed by 0 bases and the J gene end by 3 bases; junction bases not matched to a gene: 9. Germline assignment: CDR1 DFQATT and CDR2 SNEGSKA (reference sequence). The CDR3 runs to 16 residues. In DNA form, the CDR3 reads TGCAGTGCTAGAGATCTGGACAGGGCTCAGGACTATGGCTACACCTTC. It yields the protein CSARDLDRAQDYGYTF.

The genes are TRBV7-9 and TRBJ2-5; D could derive from TRBD1 or TRBD2 (5 bases each). CDR3 length: 12 amino acids. Germline CDR1 and CDR2: SEHNR and FQNEAQ (reference sequence). CDR3 amino acids: CVGADIQETQYF. The CDR3 nucleotides read TGTGTCGGGGCGGACATCCAAGAGACCCAGTACTTC.

The chain combines TRBV20-1 with TRBJ2-5, with a weak D call TRBD1 (5 bases). CDR1 and CDR2 from the germline V gene are DFQATT and SNEGSKA (reference sequence). Trimming removed 7 bases at V and 5 bases at J, with 20 bases between. The CDR3 runs 14 residues. This chain's CDR3 is CSVARRQGGETQYF. The CDR3, as DNA: TGCAGTGTCGCCCGGCGGCAGGGTGGGGAGACCCAGTACTTC.

This clonotype occurred a few times. The rearrangement joins TRBV27 to TRBJ1-1; weak D call: TRBD1 (5 bases). The CDR3 totals 15 residues. Trimming left V 3 bases short and J 6 bases short, with 17 bases between. The V gene's germline CDR1 is MNHEY and CDR2 SMNVEV (reference sequence). CDR3 region: CASSFVPGYLAEAFF. CDR3 DNA sequence: TGTGCCAGCAGTTTTGTTCCAGGGTATCTAGCTGAAGCTTTCTTT.

This clonotype was counted a few times. This rearrangement joins TRBV5-4 to TRBJ2-1, with TRBD1 matching over 8 bases. Per the germline V gene, CDR1 is SGHNT and CDR2 is YYREEE (reference sequence). V shed 0 bases and J 0 bases; nucleotides not matched to a gene: 11. The CDR3 has 19 amino acids. The CDR3, as DNA: TGTGCCAGCAGCTTGGGACAGGGGATTCTCGGGAGCTCCTACAATGAGCAGTTCTTC. As protein: CASSLGQGILGSSYNEQFF.

The chain has TRBV28 and TRBJ1-1, with 8 bases that match TRBD1. V trimming: 3 bases; J trimming: 4 bases; junction bases outside the gene matches: 13. The CDR3 is 17 amino acids. Germline V gives CDR1 MDHEN, CDR2 SYDVKM. The CDR3 here is CASSLGQGATISTEAFF. CDR3 DNA sequence: TGTGCCAGCAGTTTGGGGCAGGGGGCCACTATCTCCACTGAAGCTTTCTTT.

This clonotype has a handful of counts. The V and J genes are TRBV3-1 and TRBJ1-1, with 7 bases that match TRBD1. Germline V gene lookup returns CDR1 LGHDT and CDR2 YNNKEL (reference sequence). There are 15 residues in the CDR3. With V trimmed by 0 bases and J by 10 bases, 11 bases remained unmatched. The CDR3 DNA sequence: TGTGCCAGCAGCCAAGAAGGAGGCGGCAGGACAGGAGCTTTCTTT. This encodes CASSQEGGGRTGAFF.

Comment on this clonotype: This may be a read error, as it is one base from a much larger clone. The CDR3 coding sequence is TGCAGTTCAGTAGCGGGGTTCTCCTACGAGCAGTACTTC. It codes for CSSVAGFSYEQYF. The chain links TRBV20-1 to TRBJ2-7; 8 bases align to TRBD2. There are 13 residues in the CDR3. Germline CDR1 reads DFQATT; CDR2 reads SNEGSKA (reference sequence). The V gene end was trimmed by 8 bases and the J gene end by 0 bases; junction bases not matched to a gene: 6.

This clonotype was seen many times. The V and J genes are TRBV18 and TRBJ1-2, with unresolved D. V was trimmed by 6 bases and J by 5 bases, leaving 10 bases between them. CDR1 and CDR2 (germline): KGHSH, LQKENI. The CDR3 sequence is 12 residues long. The CDR3 region is CASSGMEYGYTF. The CDR3 region has the DNA TGTGCCAGCTCGGGCATGGAATATGGCTACACCTTC.

This clonotype was counted a few times. V is TRBV7-2 and J is TRBJ2-2; TRBD1 agrees at 9 bases. CDR3 size: 18 residues. The ends lost 1 base at V and 4 bases at J; junction bases unmatched: 10. Germline V gene data show CDR1 as SGHTA and CDR2 as FQGNSA. CDR3 amino acids: CASSLVLGQGPGTGELFF. Written as DNA, the CDR3 is TGTGCCAGCAGCTTAGTTTTGGGACAGGGCCCGGGCACCGGGGAGCTGTTTTTT.

This clonotype has just a few counts. This chain joins TRBV7-9 and TRBJ2-5; 8 bases match TRBD2. Germline CDR1 and CDR2: SEHNR and FQNEAQ (reference sequence). CDR3 length: 15 amino acids. V was clipped by 5 bases and J by 2 bases; unmatched bases: 7. CDR3 in amino acids: CASSKLSGKQETQYF. The CDR3 DNA sequence: TGTGCCAGCAGCAAGCTTAGCGGGAAGCAAGAGACCCAGTACTTC.

The rearrangement joins TRBV6-2 or TRBV6-3 to TRBJ2-1; D unresolved. The CDR3 sequence is 13 residues long. Trimming stripped 0 bases from V and 9 bases from J, with 9 bases between. Germline CDR1 reads MNHEY; CDR2 reads SVGEGT. The chain's CDR3 is CASSYSRVSEQFF. For the CDR3, the DNA is TGTGCCAGCAGTTACTCGAGAGTATCTGAGCAGTTCTTC.

J is TRBJ1-2 and V is TRBV4-2; maybe TRBD1 (6 bases). CDR1 is LGHNA and CDR2 is YNFKEQ in the germline V gene. The CDR3 has 16 amino acids. Trimming shortened V by 0 bases and J by 1 base, and 12 bases separated the two germline ends. The CDR3 bases are TGTGCCAGCAGCCAAGAAGGGACAAAAAATAACTATGGCTACACCTTC. Residues: CASSQEGTKNNYGYTF.